This TCR beta chain was sequenced during a study of brain T cells in children with intractable seizures. The CDR3 is 15 residues long. Germline CDR1 SGHTA, CDR2 FQGNSA. V shed 3 bases and J 7 bases; nucleotides not matched to a gene: 8. Produced via immunoSEQ multiplex PCR; TCRdb's table is partial and in-frame only. The profile shows about 340,000 clones, about 93% of them singletons. Stated time point: blood from clinic visit 5 months post-surgery; TSC patient then seizure free. The chain employs TRBV7-2 and TRBJ1-1, with TRBD1 matching 10 bases. The clonotype originates from a boy in the first two years of life with tuberous sclerosis and intractable seizures. Sequencing was performed on peripheral blood, taken roughly 5 months after surgery. As DNA, the CDR3 is TGTGCCAGCAGCTTCCGGGACAGGGGATCGGGTGAAGCTTTCTTT. Translating gives CASSFRDRGSGEAFF. The complete variable domain, with remaining parts taken from reference TRBV7-2 and TRBJ1-1, reads GAGVSQSPSNKVTEKGKDVELRCDPISGHTALYWYRQSLGQGLEFLIYFQGNSAPDKSGLPSDRFSAERTGGSVSTLTIQRTQQEDSAVYLCASSFRDRGSGEAFFGQGTRLTVV.